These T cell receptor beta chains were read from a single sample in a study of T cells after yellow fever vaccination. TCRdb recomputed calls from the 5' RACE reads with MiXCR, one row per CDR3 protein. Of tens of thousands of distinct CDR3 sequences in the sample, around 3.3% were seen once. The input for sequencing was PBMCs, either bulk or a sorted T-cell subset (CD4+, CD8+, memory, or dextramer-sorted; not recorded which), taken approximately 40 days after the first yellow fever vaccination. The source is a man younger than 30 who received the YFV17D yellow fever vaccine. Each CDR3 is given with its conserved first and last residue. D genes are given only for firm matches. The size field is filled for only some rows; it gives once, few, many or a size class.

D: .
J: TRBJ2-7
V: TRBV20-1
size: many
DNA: TGCAGTGCTAGTCCCTCGGCAGTCTGGGGCGAGCAGTACTTC
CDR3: CSASPSAVWGEQYF

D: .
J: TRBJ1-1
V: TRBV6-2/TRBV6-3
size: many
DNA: TGTGCCAGCAGTTATCGGCTGAACACTGAAGCTTTCTTT
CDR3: CASSYRLNTEAFF

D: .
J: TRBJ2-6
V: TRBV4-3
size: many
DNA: TGCGCCAGCAGCCAAGACTGGGGGGCTACCTTCTCTGGGGCCAACGTCCTGACTTTC
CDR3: CASSQDWGATFSGANVLTF

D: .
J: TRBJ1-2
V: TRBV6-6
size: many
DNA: TGTGCCAGCAGTTACGGTCTGCGTGGCTACACCTTC
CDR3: CASSYGLRGYTF

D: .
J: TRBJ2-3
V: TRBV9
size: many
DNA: TGTGCCAGCAGCGTAGATGAGAACCCTAACACAGATACGCAGTATTTT
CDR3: CASSVDENPNTDTQYF

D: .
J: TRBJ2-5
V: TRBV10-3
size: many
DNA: TGTGCCATCAGTGATGTGGAAACCCTACACAAGGGGCAAGAGACCCAGTACTTC
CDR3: CAISDVETLHKGQETQYF

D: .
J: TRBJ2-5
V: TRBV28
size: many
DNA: TGTGCCAGCAGTTTGGTAGGTTACGCAGAGACCCAGTACTTC
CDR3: CASSLVGYAETQYF

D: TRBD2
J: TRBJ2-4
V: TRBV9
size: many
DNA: TGTGCCAGCAGCGTAGAGGCGGGGGGCCCCCTTCAGTACTTC
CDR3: CASSVEAGGPLQYF

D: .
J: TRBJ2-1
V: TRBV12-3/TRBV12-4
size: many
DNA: TGTGCCAGCAGTTTAGCGGGGGGCAATGAGCAGTTCTTC
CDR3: CASSLAGGNEQFF

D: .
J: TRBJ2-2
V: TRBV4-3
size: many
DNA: TGCGCCAGCAGCCAAGATTTTTTCGGACCGAACACCGGGGAGCTGTTTTTT
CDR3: CASSQDFFGPNTGELFF

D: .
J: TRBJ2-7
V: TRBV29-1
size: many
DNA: TGCAGCGTTGAAAAGGACAGCAACTACGAGCAGTACTTC
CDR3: CSVEKDSNYEQYF

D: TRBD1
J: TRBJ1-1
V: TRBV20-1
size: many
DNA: TGCAGTGCTTGGACAGGGTTGAACACTGAAGCTTTCTTT
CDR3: CSAWTGLNTEAFF

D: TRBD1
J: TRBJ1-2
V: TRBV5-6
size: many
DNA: TGTGCCAGCAGCCTGACAGGGTTTCCCTATGGCTACACCTTC
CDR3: CASSLTGFPYGYTF

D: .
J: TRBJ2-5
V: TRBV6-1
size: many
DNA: TGTGCCAGCAGTGAGATCAGGGGGGGCCAGTACTTC
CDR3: CASSEIRGGQYF

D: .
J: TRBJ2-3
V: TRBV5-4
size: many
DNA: TGTGCCAGCAGCCCCCCGGGACCTCTCACAGATACGCAGTATTTT
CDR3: CASSPPGPLTDTQYF

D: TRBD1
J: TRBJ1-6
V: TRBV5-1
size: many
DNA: TGCGCCAGCAGGGGGACAGGGGTGTCACCCCTCCACTTT
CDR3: CASRGTGVSPLHF

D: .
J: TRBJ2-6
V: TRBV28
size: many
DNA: TGTGCCAGCGATAGTAAGGGTTTCCGCTCTGGGGCCAACGTCCTGACTTTC
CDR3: CASDSKGFRSGANVLTF

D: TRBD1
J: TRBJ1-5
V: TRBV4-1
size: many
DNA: TGCGCCAGCAGCCCCGGACAGGGGCCGAGCAATCAGCCCCAGCATTTT
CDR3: CASSPGQGPSNQPQHF

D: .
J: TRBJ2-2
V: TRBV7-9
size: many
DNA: TGTGCCAGCAGCTTAGGGCGGGGAAACACCGGGGAGCTGTTTTTT
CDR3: CASSLGRGNTGELFF

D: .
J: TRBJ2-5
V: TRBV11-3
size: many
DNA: TGTGCCAGCAGCTTAGGATTCCGGGAGACCCAGTACTTC
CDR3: CASSLGFRETQYF

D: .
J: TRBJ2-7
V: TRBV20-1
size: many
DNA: TGCAGTGCTAGAGGAGGGTTGGCCTACGAGCAGTACTTC
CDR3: CSARGGLAYEQYF

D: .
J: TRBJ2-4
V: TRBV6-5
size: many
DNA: TGTGCCAGCAGTTACCAGGCGGGGCTAGCCAAAAACATTCAGTACTTC
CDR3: CASSYQAGLAKNIQYF

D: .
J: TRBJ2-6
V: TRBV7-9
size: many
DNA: TGTGCCAGCAGCTTAGATCGGACCGCCGCCAGGGCCAACGTCCTGACTTTC
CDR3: CASSLDRTAARANVLTF

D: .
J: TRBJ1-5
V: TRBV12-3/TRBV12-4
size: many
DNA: TGTGCCAGCAGTAGGCCGGGGGCAAGTCAGCCCCAGCATTTT
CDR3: CASSRPGASQPQHF

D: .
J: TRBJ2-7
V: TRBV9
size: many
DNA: TGTGCCAGCAGCGTAGGGTTAGGGATGTACGAGCAGTACTTC
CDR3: CASSVGLGMYEQYF

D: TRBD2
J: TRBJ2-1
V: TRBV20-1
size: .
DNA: TGCTGTGCTAAAAATTCCGGCGGGGGGGGCTACAATGAGCAGTTCTTC
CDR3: CCAKNSGGGGYNEQFF

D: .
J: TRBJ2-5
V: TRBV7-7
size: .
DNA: TGTGCCAGCGGCGCGGACCAAGAGACCCAGTACTTC
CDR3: CASGADQETQYF

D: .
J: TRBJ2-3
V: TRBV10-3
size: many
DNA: TGTGCCATCAGTGAGCGGATAGTCGGTGCGAGCACAGATACGCAGTATTTT
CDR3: CAISERIVGASTDTQYF

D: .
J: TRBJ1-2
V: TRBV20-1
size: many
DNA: TGCAGTGCTCAGAAGGGACGGGTAGGGGGGAACTATGGCTACACCTTC
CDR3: CSAQKGRVGGNYGYTF

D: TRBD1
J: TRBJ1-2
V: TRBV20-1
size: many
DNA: TGCAGTGCTAGCCGGGGGACAGGGTATGGCTACACCTTC
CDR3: CSASRGTGYGYTF

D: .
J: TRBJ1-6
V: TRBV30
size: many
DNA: TGTGCCTGGACGCAGAATTCACCCCTCCACTTT
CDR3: CAWTQNSPLHF

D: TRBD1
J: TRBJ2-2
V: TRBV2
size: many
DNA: TGTGCCAGCAGTCGACAGGGTACCGGGGAGCTGTTTTTT
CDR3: CASSRQGTGELFF

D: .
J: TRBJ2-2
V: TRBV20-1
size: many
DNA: TGCAGTGCTAGGGTGGGGGGGAACACCGGGGAGCTGTTTTTT
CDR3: CSARVGGNTGELFF

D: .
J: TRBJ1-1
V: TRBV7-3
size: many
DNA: TGTGCCAGCAGCTTACAGTTTGGGGACACTGAAGCTTTCTTT
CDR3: CASSLQFGDTEAFF

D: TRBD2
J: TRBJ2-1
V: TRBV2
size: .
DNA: TGTGCCAGCAGTTCACTAGCGGGGAGCGATGAGCAGTTCTTC
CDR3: CASSSLAGSDEQFF

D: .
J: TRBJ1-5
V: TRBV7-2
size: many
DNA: TGTGCCAGCAGCTTAGGTATGTCCGGACTAGTGCCCCAGCATTTT
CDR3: CASSLGMSGLVPQHF

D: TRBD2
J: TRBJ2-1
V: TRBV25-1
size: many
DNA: TGTGCCAGCAGTGAATGGGTAGCGGGGGGGCCGGGTGAGCAGTTCTTC
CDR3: CASSEWVAGGPGEQFF

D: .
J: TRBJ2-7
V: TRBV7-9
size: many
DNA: TGTGCCAGCAGTCCCCCCCCCTACGAGCAGTACTTC
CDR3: CASSPPPYEQYF

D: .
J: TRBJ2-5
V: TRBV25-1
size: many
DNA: TGTGCCAGCAGTGACCACCCCGGGGGGCCCCAAGAGACCCAGTACTTC
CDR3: CASSDHPGGPQETQYF

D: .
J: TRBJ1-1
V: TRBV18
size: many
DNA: TGTGCCAGCTCACCAGGACATTTAGTTGAAGCTTTCTTT
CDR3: CASSPGHLVEAFF

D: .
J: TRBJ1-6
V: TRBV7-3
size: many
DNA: TGTGCCAGCAGCTTGGGGAGGGCTGATTCACCCCTCCACTTT
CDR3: CASSLGRADSPLHF

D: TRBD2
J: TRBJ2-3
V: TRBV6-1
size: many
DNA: TGTGCCAGCAGGGCGAGCGGGGCTACAGATACGCAGTATTTT
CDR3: CASRASGATDTQYF